The 6 T cell receptor beta chains below were found in one sample sequenced in a study of blood T cell repertoires in COVID-19 (dated by TCRdb to about 2020). The protocol used for the library was the immunoSEQ multiplex PCR assay. TCRdb holds this immuneACCESS table with in-frame rearrangements only. Some clones are missing; in checked studies, unresolved V genes explain under half, and the rest has no known cause. Here the sample has 200,000 to 250,000 clones; approximately 82% occur a single time. The top ten clones comprise about 1.5% of the sample. The specimen was peripheral blood. All receptors derive from a woman between 35 and 50 years old who had recovered from COVID-19.

The CDR3 sequence: CASSLAASGGRLNEKLFF. CDR3 nucleotide sequence: TGCGCCAGCAGCTTGGCCGCTTCGGGGGGACGCCTCAATGAAAAACTGTTTTTT. V is TRBV5-1 and J is TRBJ1-4, with D perhaps TRBD1 (5 bases). Germline assignment: CDR1 SGHRS and CDR2 YFSETQ. This CDR3 comprises 18 residues. The V end was cut by 0 bases, the J end by 5 bases, with 20 bases between.

The chain is built from TRBV9 and TRBJ2-3; 10 bases are shared with TRBD1. Germline V CDR1 and CDR2: SGDLS, YYNGEE. CDR3 length: 16 amino acids. Trimming cost V 0 bases and J 1 base; bases outside gene matches: 2. In DNA, the CDR3 is TGTGCCAGCAGCGTAGGAGGGACAGGGGGCACAGATACGCAGTATTTT. Its protein product is CASSVGGTGGTDTQYF.

The chain uses TRBV10-3 and TRBJ1-2; 9 nucleotides align to TRBD1. The CDR3 contains 13 residues. The V segment lost 4 bases and the J segment 7 bases; nucleotides outside the gene matches: 4. The V gene's germline CDR1 is ENHRY and CDR2 SYGVKD. For the CDR3, the DNA is TGTGCCATCAGTGGTCGGGACAGGGCTGGCTACACCTTC. Protein product: CAISGRDRAGYTF.

The rearrangement uses TRBV2 and TRBJ2-5; TRBD2 agrees at 8 bases. The V gene end was trimmed by 8 bases and the J gene end by 1 base; junction bases not matched to a gene: 12. Germline V gives CDR1 SNHLY, CDR2 FYNNEI. This CDR3 contains 16 residues. The CDR3 DNA is TGTGCCAGCCGAGGCCTCGGGGGGGGGACCCAAGAGACCCAGTACTTC. It is translated as CASRGLGGGTQETQYF.

J is TRBJ2-1 and V is TRBV2, with 7 bases aligning to TRBD1. The CDR3 sequence is 15 residues long. Per the germline V gene, CDR1 is SNHLY and CDR2 is FYNNEI. The J segment lost 8 bases and the V segment lost 7 bases, leaving 14 bases of the junction unmatched. CDR3 nucleotide sequence: TGTGCCAGCATCCTAGACAGGGCCGGCGGCGATGAGCAGTTCTTC. The encoded protein is CASILDRAGGDEQFF.

The V gene is TRBV3-1 (or the pseudogene TRBV3-2), the J gene TRBJ2-7, with D perhaps TRBD1 (6 bases). The CDR3 has 13 residues. The V end was cut by 2 bases, the J end by 2 bases, with 7 bases between. Germline loops: CDR1 LGHDT, CDR2 YNNKEL (reference sequence). CDR3 amino acids: CASSQQGTYEQYF. CDR3 coding DNA: TGTGCCAGCAGCCAACAGGGGACCTACGAGCAGTACTTC.